This T cell receptor (beta chain) was retrieved from a study of glioma-infiltrating T cells listed by TCRdb under 2016. About the study as a whole: The study sequenced TCR alpha- and beta-chain repertoires from glioma tissue, from non-neoplastic brain tissue and from matched peripheral blood mononuclear cells. To measure divergence between tissue and blood T-cell populations, each tissue-infiltrating repertoire was compared with the peripheral blood repertoire of the same patient. Three low-grade glioma patients, several primary glioblastoma patients, and three non-glioma patients who contributed non-neoplastic brain tissue made up the paired cohort.

This clonotype was picked up a small number of times. The clone's antigen remains unknown. Base quality data are lacking; no much larger clone is found one base away. The paper's findings and limits, for the study overall: Small numbers underpinned the group comparisons: roughly 8 glioblastoma patients, three low-grade glioma patients and three non-neoplastic patients. Only a very small number of CDR3 sequences turned up in both tissue and blood, a result put down to high CDR3 diversity combined with limited sampling. In non-neoplastic patients, VJ-independent divergence between tissue and blood fell below expectation, whereas in all gliomas, and especially in low-grade gliomas, the divergence rose above expectation.

The iRepertoire nested amplicon-rescue multiplex PCR (arm-PCR) platform was used to amplify TCR alpha and beta CDR3 regions from RNA. The input for one-step reverse transcription and amplification was 100-400 ng of either tissue mRNA or PBMC total RNA. Following bead purification, Illumina adapters were added through a secondary multiplex PCR, and the libraries were then gel-purified between 200 and 400 bp. Demultiplexing relied on internal 6-nucleotide barcodes carried by the libraries. The libraries were sequenced on an Illumina MiSeq using 2x220 or 2x250 nucleotide paired-end reads. In the source study's methods: FLASH 1.2.11 was used to merge paired reads, and BWA-MEM then aligned the reads to the GRCh37 human genome before TRA and TRB reads were extracted. V and J assignment used an IMGT-derived reference of cassette sequences and CDR3 motifs that included pseudogenes. Three-frame translation of reads was performed, and productive CDR3s were defined as those with a C...FGXG motif and no stop codons. Unique combinations of V-J cassette pair and CDR3 amino acid sequence were defined as clonotypes. Reads were filtered by Hamming distance, thresholded by each sample's sequence error rate in mapped regions. In TCRdb, the public reads were trimmed at Q25 with fastp and aligned with MiXCR, with productive beta chains retained. One record per CDR3 amino acid sequence lists the most common genes and DNA. The V and J calls and clone size come from TCRdb's table, not from the authors' own analysis. Present in this sample are roughly 100,000 distinct CDR3 sequences, approximately 28% of which were seen just once. Of the sample, 44% falls within the top ten clones.

Germline trimming amounts to 2 bases on V and 8 bases on J, with 4 as the count of junction bases outside the gene matches. The CDR3 holds 13 amino acids from the cysteine to the phenylalanine. CDR3 DNA only is kept here, 39 bases in frame from base 1. The source of this sequence is a human donor with low-grade glioma or glioblastoma, undergoing nonglioma brain surgery, or in good health (not recorded which). The source material was glioma tissue, nonneoplastic brain tissue, or PBMCs (not recorded which). The chain uses TRBV12-3 or TRBV12-4 and TRBJ1-2; a stretch of 8 junction bases matches TRBD1. The CDR3 corresponds to CASSLQGALGYTF. The DNA sequence is given as TGTGCCAGCAGTTTACAGGGGGCGCTGGGCTACACCTTC.